This T cell receptor (beta chain) was documented in a study of blood T cell repertoires in COVID-19. In the authors' methods: Cell counts per sample came from amplifying reference gene primers. Sequencing used immunoSEQ multiplex PCR; TCRdb keeps in-frame clones, though not all of them. From that table come the V and J calls and clone size; the DNA was used to work out D and trimming. The table has around 100,000 clones, roughly 90% seen once. The table lists this clone with a few counts. V was clipped by 3 bases and J by 7 bases, with 15 bases between them. Germline V CDR1 and CDR2: LGHNA, YSLEER. The CDR3 extends over 14 amino acids.

This clonotype originated in a man aged 45-65 years with COVID-19, enrolled during active disease. Material: peripheral blood. The rearrangement uses TRBV4-3 and TRBJ2-5; a possible D gene is TRBD2 (6 bases). The CDR3 nucleotides read TGCGCCAGCAGCCATAGGGGACTGCTGGGGACCCAGTACTTC. This gives the protein CASSHRGLLGTQYF.